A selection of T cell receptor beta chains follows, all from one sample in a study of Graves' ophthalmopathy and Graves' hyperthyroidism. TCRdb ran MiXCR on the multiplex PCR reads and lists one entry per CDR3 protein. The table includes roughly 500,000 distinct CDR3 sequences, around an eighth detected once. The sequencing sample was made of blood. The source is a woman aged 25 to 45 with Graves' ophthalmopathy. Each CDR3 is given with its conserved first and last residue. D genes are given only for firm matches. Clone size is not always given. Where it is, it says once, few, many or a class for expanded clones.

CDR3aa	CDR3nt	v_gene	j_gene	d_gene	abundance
CASSQGSGVDTEAFF	TGTGCCAGCAGCCAAGGAAGCGGGGTGGACACTGAAGCTTTCTTT	TRBV3-1	TRBJ1-1	NA	few
CASTRTNYGYTF	TGTGCCAGCACCAGGACGAACTATGGCTACACCTTC	TRBV12-3/TRBV12-4	TRBJ1-2	NA	many
CADTRGTGRVYGYTF	TGTGCCGATACACGCGGGACAGGGCGCGTCTATGGCTACACCTTC	TRBV6-5	TRBJ1-2	TRBD1	many
CAIRRIRDNSYEQYF	TGTGCCATCAGGAGAATCCGGGACAACTCCTACGAGCAGTACTTC	TRBV10-3	TRBJ2-7	NA	few
CASGAHSPLHF	TGTGCCAGCGGCGCCCATTCACCCCTCCACTTT	TRBV2	TRBJ1-6	NA	few
CASNPTGGKTQYF	TGTGCCAGCAATCCGACAGGGGGAAAGACCCAGTACTTC	TRBV6-1	TRBJ2-5	TRBD1	many
CSVESALAGGETQYF	TGCAGCGTTGAAAGTGCCCTAGCGGGAGGCGAGACCCAGTACTTC	TRBV29-1	TRBJ2-5	TRBD2	many
CASSLGRRIYNSPLHF	TGTGCCAGCAGTCTGGGACGGAGGATCTATAATTCACCCCTCCACTTT	TRBV5-5	TRBJ1-6	NA	many
CASSLVSVVNYGYTF	TGTGCCAGCAGCTTGGTATCGGTGGTGAACTATGGCTACACCTTC	TRBV5-6	TRBJ1-2	NA	many
CASSSASLNGPLHF	TGTGCCAGCAGTTCGGCCAGCCTTAATGGTCCCCTCCACTTT	TRBV27	TRBJ1-6	NA	few
CASSLDWAEDYEQYF	TGTGCCAGCAGTCTCGATTGGGCCGAGGACTACGAGCAGTACTTC	TRBV12-3/TRBV12-4	TRBJ2-7	NA	many
CSAQWALSYGYTF	TGCAGTGCTCAGTGGGCACTTAGCTATGGCTACACCTTC	TRBV20-1	TRBJ1-2	NA	NA
CASRPTFRQSRNTEAFF	TGTGCCAGCAGACCCACATTTCGACAGAGTCGGAACACTGAAGCTTTCTTT	TRBV11-2	TRBJ1-1	NA	many
CSAVRDPSGNTIYF	TGCAGTGCTGTCAGGGACCCCTCTGGAAACACCATATATTTT	TRBV20-1	TRBJ1-3	NA	many
CASSYLTQGKGSGYTF	TGTGCCAGCAGTTACCTCACACAGGGGAAGGGTAGTGGCTACACCTTC	TRBV6-5	TRBJ1-2	TRBD1	many
CSASLTGGHGYTF	TGCAGTGCTAGTCTGACAGGAGGCCATGGCTACACCTTC	TRBV20-1	TRBJ1-2	NA	many
CASRFGGQGTQYF	TGTGCCAGCAGATTCGGTGGCCAGGGGACCCAGTACTTC	TRBV6-1	TRBJ2-5	NA	once
CATLYRGRRAFF	TGTGCCACCCTTTACAGGGGGCGAAGAGCTTTCTTT	TRBV6-1	TRBJ1-1	TRBD1	many
CASSATEPRETQYF	TGTGCCAGCAGCGCGACGGAGCCACGAGAGACCCAGTACTTC	TRBV7-9	TRBJ2-5	NA	many
CASSLTGWETQYF	TGTGCCAGCAGCCTTACCGGGTGGGAGACCCAGTACTTC	TRBV5-6	TRBJ2-5	NA	many
CASTTHGGLTYEQYF	TGTGCCAGCACAACGCACGGCGGGCTCACCTACGAGCAGTACTTC	TRBV6-1	TRBJ2-7	NA	NA
CASSLRGRGHDTGELFF	TGTGCCAGCAGTCTCCGGGGGAGGGGGCACGACACCGGGGAGCTGTTTTTT	TRBV6-1	TRBJ2-2	NA	many
CASNTPAGNSYEQYF	TGTGCCAGCAACACCCCTGCCGGGAACTCCTACGAGCAGTACTTC	TRBV28	TRBJ2-7	NA	many
CASRANTGTGGSSPLHF	TGTGCCAGCAGGGCCAACACCGGGACAGGAGGGAGCTCACCCCTCCACTTT	TRBV2	TRBJ1-6	TRBD1	few
CASSSTLGTGGAEQYF	TGTGCCAGCAGTTCGACCCTCGGGACAGGGGGCGCCGAGCAGTACTTC	TRBV27	TRBJ2-7	TRBD1	medium-sized
CASSLTGVGETQYF	TGTGCCAGCAGTCTTACCGGGGTGGGGGAGACCCAGTACTTC	TRBV6-6	TRBJ2-5	NA	many
CASSVGVGTYEQYF	TGTGCCAGCAGCGTGGGAGTAGGGACCTACGAGCAGTACTTC	TRBV9	TRBJ2-7	NA	few
CASRRQGGETQYF	TGTGCCAGCAGGAGACAGGGAGGAGAGACCCAGTACTTC	TRBV28	TRBJ2-5	NA	many
CASSQTGTGNTEAFF	TGTGCCAGCAGCCAGACCGGGACAGGGAACACTGAAGCTTTCTTT	TRBV3-1	TRBJ1-1	TRBD1	few
CASSSRKLAGVETQYF	TGTGCCAGCAGCTCCAGAAAACTAGCGGGAGTTGAGACCCAGTACTTC	TRBV7-2	TRBJ2-5	TRBD2	many
CASSLGQGTGTQYF	TGTGCCAGCAGCTTAGGACAGGGGACGGGGACCCAGTACTTC	TRBV7-2	TRBJ2-5	TRBD1	many
CATSDLPFRAGGSDEQYF	TGTGCCACCAGTGATTTGCCCTTCCGGGCAGGGGGTTCCGACGAGCAGTACTTC	TRBV24-1	TRBJ2-7	TRBD1	many
CASSLAKGLNTEAFF	TGTGCCAGCAGCTTAGCGAAGGGACTAAACACTGAAGCTTTCTTT	TRBV7-2	TRBJ1-1	NA	many
CASSSIMNTEAFF	TGTGCCAGCAGTTCAATCATGAACACTGAAGCTTTCTTT	TRBV12-3/TRBV12-4	TRBJ1-1	NA	many
CASSQVKGETQYF	TGCGCCAGCAGCCAAGTGAAGGGAGAGACCCAGTACTTC	TRBV4-1	TRBJ2-5	NA	NA
CAYGRGQNTEAFF	TGTGCCTACGGAAGGGGACAGAACACTGAAGCTTTCTTT	TRBV30	TRBJ1-1	NA	many
CASSYSGGMGNSPLHF	TGTGCCAGCAGTTACTCGGGGGGAATGGGCAATTCACCCCTCCACTTT	TRBV6-5	TRBJ1-6	NA	NA
CASSLTGDGNQPQHF	TGTGCCAGCAGCTTAACAGGGGATGGCAATCAGCCCCAGCATTTT	TRBV7-3	TRBJ1-5	NA	many
CASSLYRGRDSPLHF	TGTGCCAGCAGTTTATACAGGGGAAGGGATTCACCCCTCCACTTT	TRBV27	TRBJ1-6	TRBD1	few
CASSARTSGGAYVDEQYF	TGTGCCAGCAGTGCCAGGACTAGCGGGGGGGCCTACGTCGACGAGCAGTACTTC	TRBV28	TRBJ2-7	TRBD2	once
CSTTSRLIDTEAFF	TGCAGTACTACGTCTCGCCTCATCGACACTGAAGCTTTCTTT	TRBV20-1	TRBJ1-1	NA	many
CASSLLLSGGTGELFF	TGTGCCAGCAGCCTCCTGCTAAGTGGGGGCACCGGGGAGCTGTTTTTT	TRBV7-2	TRBJ2-2	NA	NA
CASIPSGPDTGELFF	TGTGCCAGCATACCTAGCGGTCCTGATACCGGGGAGCTGTTTTTT	TRBV6-9	TRBJ2-2	TRBD2	many
CASSLAQDSGANVLTF	TGTGCCAGCAGCTTGGCCCAGGACTCTGGGGCCAACGTCCTGACTTTC	TRBV13	TRBJ2-6	NA	NA
CASSLRGGQSYGYTF	TGTGCCAGCAGTTTACGAGGGGGACAGAGTTATGGCTACACCTTC	TRBV28	TRBJ1-2	TRBD1	many